The sequence of this TCR beta chain was determined in a study of blood T cell repertoires in COVID-19. The repertoire was sequenced with immunoSEQ multiplex PCR; TCRdb's copy has only in-frame clones and lacks some. The data contain about 210,000 clones, 85% of them singletons. Trimming removed 2 bases from V and 2 bases from J; junction bases left unmatched: 0. CDR1 is LGHDT, CDR2 YNNKEL, per germline (reference sequence). This CDR3 is built from 14 residues. The clonotype was recovered from a middle-aged man who had recovered from COVID-19. This chain links TRBV3-1 (or the pseudogene TRBV3-2) with TRBJ2-7; 10 nucleotides align to TRBD2. Sequencing was carried out using PBMCs or T cells enriched from blood (not recorded which). The CDR3 bases are TGTGCCAGCAGCCAACTAGCGGGGGCCTACGAGCAGTACTTC. Translating it yields CASSQLAGAYEQYF.